The 19 T cell receptor beta chains presented below share a single source sample, sequenced in a study of T cells in Graves' hyperthyroidism and ophthalmopathy. Amplification targeted TCR beta CDR3 regions from RNA transcripts. The HTBI primer set was used in a first-round RT-PCR of the TCR CDR3. TCRdb reanalysed the multiplex PCR reads using MiXCR and keeps one entry per CDR3 protein. The profile shows approximately 400,000 distinct CDR3 sequences, approximately 13% of them singletons. Sequencing was performed on blood. All receptors come from a woman aged 55-69 years with Graves' hyperthyroidism.

This clonotype was observed at least ten times. The chain has TRBV2 and TRBJ1-2; no reliable D call. The CDR3 is 14 amino acids. V shed 4 bases and J shed 2 bases, with 11 bases lying between them. CDR1 and CDR2 from the germline V gene are SNHLY and FYNNEI. CDR3 nucleotide sequence: TGTGCCAGCAGTGCGGAGGGTACCAACTATGGCTACACCTTC. Translating gives CASSAEGTNYGYTF.

This clonotype was recorded many times. The chain is built from TRBV10-2 and TRBJ2-7; possibly TRBD2 for D (5 bases). V was pared by 3 bases and J by 2 bases, with 8 bases between. Germline V gives CDR1 WSHSY, CDR2 SAAADI. The CDR3 runs to 13 residues. Here the CDR3 reads CASSDWETYEQYF. The DNA for the CDR3 is TGCGCCAGCAGTGATTGGGAGACCTACGAGCAGTACTTC.

This clonotype occurred many times. This chain connects TRBV20-1 to TRBJ2-1; 11 nucleotides agree with TRBD2. CDR3 length: 16 residues. Germline-derived CDR1 and CDR2 are DFQATT and SNEGSKA (reference sequence). Losses at the gene ends were 2 bases for V and 3 bases for J; bases not matched to a gene: 6. The CDR3 is CSARSSGRPNYNEQFF. In nucleotides, the CDR3 is TGCAGTGCTAGATCTAGCGGGAGGCCGAACTACAATGAGCAGTTCTTC.

Ten or more counts support this clonotype. V usage is TRBV5-1 and J usage is TRBJ2-6; tentatively, D is TRBD1 (5 bases). There are 18 residues in the CDR3. V lost 4 bases, J lost 0 bases, and 17 bases lay in between. The germline gives CDR1 SGHRS, CDR2 YFSETQ. Here the CDR3 DNA reads TGCGCCAGCAGCCCAAGGATTTACAGGATCTCTGGGGCCAACGTCCTGACTTTC. It encodes CASSPRIYRISGANVLTF.

A word on this clonotype: A much larger clone differs by one base, so this may be a read error. The chain employs TRBV5-1 and TRBJ2-2, with 8 positions matching TRBD1. Germline V gene lookup returns CDR1 SGHRS and CDR2 YFSETQ. This CDR3 is 14 amino acids long. The CDR3 loop is CASRIRGPSGGLFF. The CDR3 nucleotides read TGCGCCAGCAGAATCAGGGGGCCTTCCGGGGGGCTGTTTTTT.

This clonotype was recorded a few times. The V call is TRBV3-1, the J call TRBJ1-3; D is ambiguous. Germline values: CDR1 LGHDT, CDR2 YNNKEL (reference sequence). The CDR3 sequence is 18 residues long. Trimming cost V 1 base and J 0 bases, with 16 bases left between them. CDR3: CASSQGQLISGSGNTIYF. In DNA form, the CDR3 reads TGTGCCAGCAGCCAAGGACAACTAATATCCGGCTCTGGAAACACCATATATTTT.

This clonotype occurred a few times. The chain links TRBV20-1 to TRBJ2-2, with TRBD1 matching 10 bases. This CDR3 comprises 14 residues. Germline assignment: CDR1 DFQATT and CDR2 SNEGSKA (reference sequence). The V segment lost 1 base and the J segment 7 bases; nucleotides outside the gene matches: 3. CDR3 DNA sequence: TGCAGTGCTAGAGCGGACAGGGGGATCGGGGAGCTGTTTTTT. Protein sequence: CSARADRGIGELFF.

This rearrangement joins TRBV20-1 to TRBJ2-4; 8 nucleotides agree with TRBD2. The CDR3 is 15 amino acids. The J segment lost 6 bases and the V segment lost 4 bases, leaving 11 bases of the junction unmatched. Germline V gives CDR1 DFQATT, CDR2 SNEGSKA (reference sequence). CDR3 nucleotides: TGCAGTGCTACCCAGACTAGCGCCCAATCAAACATTCAGTACTTC. It specifies CSATQTSAQSNIQYF.

Ten or more counts support this clonotype. The chain uses TRBV28 and TRBJ2-1; D ambiguous. Germline V gene lookup returns CDR1 MDHEN and CDR2 SYDVKM. The ends were cut back, 3 bases at V and 2 bases at J, with 14 bases in the middle. This CDR3 is built from 16 residues. CDR3 nucleotide sequence: TGTGCCAGCAGTTTCCGGCTAGGCTATCCCTACAATGAGCAGTTCTTC. The encoded protein is CASSFRLGYPYNEQFF.

This clonotype has only a few counts. CDR3 sequence: CASSYSNLTAGRTTDTQYF. The CDR3 DNA is TGTGCCAGCAGTTACTCGAACTTGACAGCAGGGCGTACCACAGATACGCAGTATTTT. The chain has TRBV6-5 and TRBJ2-3, with D possibly TRBD1 on 5 matching bases. Germline values: CDR1 MNHEY, CDR2 SVGAGI. The CDR3 length is 19 residues. The V and J ends lost 0 bases and 2 bases respectively, with 21 bases between them.

This clonotype has a handful of counts. The chain links TRBV24-1 to TRBJ1-3; no clear D. The ends were cut back, 3 bases at V and 0 bases at J, with 8 bases in the middle. The germline gives CDR1 KGHDR, CDR2 SFDVKD. This CDR3 comprises 15 residues. Written as DNA, the CDR3 is TGTGCCACCAGTGATCCGGTCCGCTCTGGAAACACCATATATTTT. The encoded protein is CATSDPVRSGNTIYF.

This clonotype was observed a few times. The V gene is TRBV20-1, the J gene TRBJ2-7; weak D call: TRBD2 (6 bases). Germline values: CDR1 DFQATT, CDR2 SNEGSKA (reference sequence). The CDR3 consists of 13 residues. V lost 1 base, J lost 3 bases, and 10 bases lay in between. DNA of the CDR3: TGCAGTGCTAGAGTAGCGGAAAACTACGAGCAGTACTTC. This sequence encodes CSARVAENYEQYF.

This clonotype was recorded at least ten times. V and J are TRBV18 and TRBJ2-2, with D unresolved. CDR3 length: 15 amino acids. Germline lookup yields CDR1 KGHSH and CDR2 LQKENI. The V end lost 1 base, the J end lost 0 bases, and 6 bases lay between the germline ends. The CDR3 nucleotides read TGTGCCAGCTCACCACAGGAAGCGAACACCGGGGAGCTGTTTTTT. It encodes CASSPQEANTGELFF.

In its sample, this clonotype was seen many times. V is TRBV10-1 and J is TRBJ2-3; 14 nucleotides agree with TRBD2. Germline V gene lookup returns CDR1 WNHNN and CDR2 SYGVQD (reference sequence). V shed 3 bases, J shed 5 bases, and the junction held 4 bases outside the gene matches. The length of the CDR3 is 16 residues. The CDR3 DNA is TGCGCCAGCAGTGACTCGACTAGCGGGAGGGTAGATACGCAGTATTTT. Protein: CASSDSTSGRVDTQYF.

The chain uses TRBV5-1 and TRBJ2-7; D not resolved. The CDR3 runs 15 residues. Germline V gene data show CDR1 as SGHRS and CDR2 as YFSETQ. V lost 0 bases to trimming and J lost 2 bases, with 12 bases between them. As DNA, the CDR3 is TGCGCCAGCAGCTTGGGGGCAGGTAGGACCTACGAGCAGTACTTC. Translation gives CASSLGAGRTYEQYF.

This clonotype was recorded a few times. The chain is built from TRBV20-1 and TRBJ2-3; TRBD2 matches 10 bases. Germline V lookup: CDR1 DFQATT, CDR2 SNEGSKA (reference sequence). This CDR3 comprises 14 residues. The J segment lost 3 bases and the V segment lost 5 bases, leaving 5 bases of the junction unmatched. CDR3: CSAEAGGMTDTQYF. CDR3 bases: TGCAGTGCTGAAGCGGGAGGGATGACAGATACGCAGTATTTT.

The chain joins TRBV6-1 to TRBJ1-4, with a weak D call TRBD1 (6 bases). Germline lookup yields CDR1 MNHNS and CDR2 SASEGT. V was trimmed by 1 base and J by 15 bases, leaving 15 bases between them. This CDR3 comprises 13 residues. CDR3 sequence reads: CASSEVGGQRVFF. The CDR3 coding sequence is TGTGCCAGCAGTGAAGTTGGCGGACAGCGGGTGTTTTTT.

This clonotype was recorded at least ten times. This chain uses TRBV5-1 with TRBJ2-3; D ambiguous. V was cut by 4 bases and J by 6 bases, with 12 bases left in between. The CDR3 is made up of 13 amino acids. Germline CDR1 is SGHRS and CDR2 is YFSETQ. CDR3: CASSTSVRDTQYF. The CDR3 DNA sequence: TGCGCCAGCAGCACGAGCGTCAGGGATACGCAGTATTTT.

There are a few counts of this clonotype. The chain joins TRBV19 to TRBJ2-7; no firm D call. CDR3 length equals 11 residues. Trimming took off 8 bases at V and 5 bases at J, with 10 bases between the two ends. Germline lookup yields CDR1 LNHDA and CDR2 SQIVND (reference sequence). The CDR3 spells CASSDLDEQYF. The CDR3 DNA reads as TGTGCCAGTTCGGATTTGGACGAGCAGTACTTC.